This T cell receptor (beta chain) was found in a study of human T cells and chemical hapten exposure. Study-wide results and limits: TCRs whose frequency exceeded 1 in 1000 remained the same following DPC sensitization.

This clonotype occurred many times. Antigen unknown. Time point here: patch test 1, 2 weeks after DPC sensitization. Described treatment: therapeutic diphenylcyclopropenone sensitization with weekly scalp DPC. TCRdb passed the RACE reads through MiXCR, listing each CDR3 protein once. The table has 150,000 to 200,000 distinct CDR3 sequences, roughly 15% seen once. After removal of 7 bases from V and 3 bases from J, the junction contained 21 bases not matched to a gene. The germline V gene encodes CDR1 SEHNR and CDR2 FQNEAQ (reference sequence). The CDR3 is made up of 19 amino acids. The sequence came from a woman younger than 45 with alopecia areata. Some clones in this sample may be carry-over from other donors' samples. This specimen was whole blood, taken in connection with sensitization to the hapten diphenylcyclopropenone (DPC). V gene TRBV7-9 combines with J gene TRBJ1-2, with TRBD1 matching 9 bases. CDR3 in DNA: TGTGCCAGCACCGACCCAAAGCCGGGACAGGGAGAGATGGACTATGGCTACACCTTC. Translation gives CASTDPKPGQGEMDYGYTF.